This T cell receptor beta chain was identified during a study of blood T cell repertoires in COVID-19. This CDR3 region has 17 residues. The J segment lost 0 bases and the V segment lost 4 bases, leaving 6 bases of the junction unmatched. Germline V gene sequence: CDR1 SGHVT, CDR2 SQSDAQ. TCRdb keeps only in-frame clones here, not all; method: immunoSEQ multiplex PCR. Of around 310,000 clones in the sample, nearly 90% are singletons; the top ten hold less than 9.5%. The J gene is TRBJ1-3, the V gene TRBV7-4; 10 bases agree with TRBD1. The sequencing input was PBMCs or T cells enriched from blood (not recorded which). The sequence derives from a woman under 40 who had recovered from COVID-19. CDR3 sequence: CASSSAGQGTSGNTIYF. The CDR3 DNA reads TGTGCCAGCAGCTCTGCGGGACAGGGGACCTCTGGAAACACCATATATTTT.